The entry below describes one T cell receptor beta chain. This record belongs to a study of blood T cell repertoires in COVID-19. The overall study: Sites across the United States, Italy and Spain contributed samples from acute and convalescent COVID-19. T cells, B-cell-depleted T cells, or PBMCs provided the cDNA or gDNA that served as material.

The ends were cut back, 8 bases at V and 10 bases at J, with 18 bases in the middle. CDR1 SGHTA and CDR2 FQGTGA come from the germline V gene. This CDR3 has 14 amino acids. Authors' processing steps: Nucleated cell number was recorded as an estimate derived from reference gene primer amplification. Using immunoSEQ multiplex PCR, the repertoire was profiled, and TCRdb retains in-frame clones only, with some absent. Clone size and V and J calls were adopted from that table, with D and trimming inferred from the DNA. The data show 80,000 to 100,000 clones, roughly nine tenths seen once. This receptor was obtained from a woman in her 50s with active or convalescent COVID-19. V gene TRBV7-3 combines with J gene TRBJ1-6; maybe TRBD1 (6 bases). The specimen was peripheral blood. The CDR3 protein is CASSWEGQDSPLHF. The CDR3 nucleotides are TGTGCCAGCTCGTGGGAGGGACAAGACTCACCCCTCCACTTT.